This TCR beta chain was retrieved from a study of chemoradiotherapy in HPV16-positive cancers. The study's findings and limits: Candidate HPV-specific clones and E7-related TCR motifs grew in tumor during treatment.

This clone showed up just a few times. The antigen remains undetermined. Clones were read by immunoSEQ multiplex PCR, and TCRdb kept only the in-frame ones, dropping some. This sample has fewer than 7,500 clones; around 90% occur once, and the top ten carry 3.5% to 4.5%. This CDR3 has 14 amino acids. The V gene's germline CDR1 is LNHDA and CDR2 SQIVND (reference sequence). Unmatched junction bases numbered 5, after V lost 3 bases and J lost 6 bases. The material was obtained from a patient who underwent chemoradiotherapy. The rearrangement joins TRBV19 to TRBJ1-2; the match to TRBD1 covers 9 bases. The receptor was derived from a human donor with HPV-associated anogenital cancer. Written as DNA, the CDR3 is TGTGCCAGTAGTATGAGACAGGGGGTGGATGGCTACACCTTC. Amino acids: CASSMRQGVDGYTF. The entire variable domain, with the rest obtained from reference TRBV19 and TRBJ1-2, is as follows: DGGITQSPKYLFRKEGQNVTLSCEQNLNHDAMYWYRQDPGQGLRLIYYSQIVNDFQKGDIAEGYSVSREKKESFPLTVTSAQKNPTAFYLCASSMRQGVDGYTFGSGTRLTVV.